This T cell receptor beta chain is from a study of early T cells in non-severe SARS-CoV-2 infection. At the level of the study: Whole-blood bulk RNA, unsorted, was sequenced, and chains were unpaired. Points from the study as a whole: Clonotype matching in VDJdb favored anti-spike CD8 responses and did not capture private and CD4 specificities.

Individually, cDNA molecules had unique molecular identifiers attached to them. A single record per CDR3 protein comes from TCRdb applying MiXCR to the 5' RACE reads. The table lists about 98,000 distinct CDR3 sequences, approximately 11% of them singletons. This clonotype was seen a few times. Antigen: not known. This receptor was obtained from an adult who was a healthcare worker with PCR-confirmed SARS-CoV-2 infection or an uninfected control (not recorded which). The sample was whole blood.

As DNA, the CDR3 is TGCGCCAGCAGCTTGGCTCGGGGCTCTAATGAAAAACTGTTTTTT. It yields the protein CASSLARGSNEKLFF. The chain carries TRBV5-1 and TRBJ1-4, with D possibly matching TRBD1 (5 bases). The V gene lost 0 bases and the J gene lost 3 bases, with 9 bases spanning the gap. The CDR3 sequence is 15 residues long. Germline V gene data show CDR1 as SGHRS and CDR2 as YFSETQ.